Reported below is one TCR beta chain. Its specificity is not known. The record originates from a study of CD8+CD57+ T cells in acquired aplastic anemia. Study-wide points: No significant difference in CD8+ Simpson's diversity was found between patients and controls. Patients and controls turned out to have twenty-nine CD8+ CDR3 sequences in common.

All patients picked for sequencing had shown, by flow cytometry, an expansion of CD8+CD57+ cells. Severe acquired aplastic anemia was present in all patients. Sampling of blood occurred while the patients had still received no therapy. Genomic DNA templated the TCR beta VDJ and CDR3 profiling. TCRdb passed the reads through MiXCR, listing each CDR3 protein once. The repertoire includes about 40,000 distinct CDR3 sequences, 60% to 70% of them detected once, and 59% sits in the top ten. Sequencing was performed on sorted CD4+, CD8+, or CD8+CD57+ T cells (not recorded which) from PBMCs. This sequence originates from a human donor with aplastic anemia.

The chain's CDR3 is CASSLDEADRAGYEQYF. The CDR3 DNA follows: TGCGCCAGCAGTCTTGACGAGGCGGACAGGGCCGGCTACGAGCAGTACTTC. This rearrangement joins TRBV10-1 to TRBJ2-7; TRBD1 matches at 8 bases. The CDR3 length is 17 residues. V was clipped by 5 bases and J by 3 bases; unmatched bases: 15. Per germline, CDR1 WNHNN and CDR2 SYGVQD (reference sequence).